Listed here are 32 T cell receptor beta chains from one sample, sequenced in a study of T cell responses to AZD1222 COVID-19 vaccine. Method: immunoSEQ multiplex PCR; TCRdb's copy keeps in-frame clones and lacks some. The sample consists of about 97,000 clones, approximately 90% of them appearing once. The sequenced sample was peripheral blood, obtained on day 0 of AZD1222 vaccination. The source is an adult in good health.

The rearrangement joins TRBV6-5 to TRBJ1-2; 7 bases match TRBD1. Germline V gene lookup returns CDR1 MNHEY and CDR2 SVGAGI. V trimming: 2 bases; J trimming: 2 bases; junction bases outside the gene matches: 5. The CDR3 runs 15 residues. CDR3 DNA sequence: TGTGCCAGCAGTTACCGGGGACAGCCCAACTATGGCTACACCTTC. Encoded protein: CASSYRGQPNYGYTF.

CDR3: CASSSRTAYTGELFF. The DNA for the CDR3 is TGTGCCAGCAGTTCGAGGACAGCCTACACCGGGGAGCTGTTTTTT. This chain joins TRBV27 and TRBJ2-2; a weak D match, TRBD1 (6 bases). Germline V gives CDR1 MNHEY, CDR2 SMNVEV (reference sequence). The CDR3 runs 15 residues. V lost 4 bases and J 3 bases, leaving 12 bases between the germline ends.

This chain connects TRBV2 to TRBJ2-3; 8 bases are shared with TRBD2. V lost 6 bases, J lost 2 bases, and 7 bases stayed unmatched. Germline CDR1 is SNHLY and CDR2 is FYNNEI. This CDR3 is built from 15 residues. This CDR3 reads CASSATSGYTDTQYF. The CDR3 bases are TGTGCCAGCAGCGCTACTAGCGGCTACACAGATACGCAGTATTTT.

The V and J genes are TRBV5-4 and TRBJ2-1, with 8 positions matching TRBD1. Germline-derived CDR1 and CDR2 are SGHNT and YYREEE (reference sequence). The CDR3 contains 15 residues. Trimming at V came to 4 bases and at J to 2 bases, leaving 5 bases not matched to a gene. CDR3 DNA sequence: TGTGCCAGCAGCCCGACAGGGGACCCCTACAATGAGCAGTTCTTC. Translating gives CASSPTGDPYNEQFF.

The V and J genes are TRBV6-2 or TRBV6-3 and TRBJ2-6; 13 bases match TRBD2. The CDR3 is made up of 20 amino acids. Germline-derived CDR1 and CDR2 are MNHEY and SVGEGT. V gave up 2 bases and J gave up 1 base; unmatched junction bases: 8. In nucleotides, the CDR3 is TGTGCCAGCAGTTACCCGACTAGCGGGAGGACCCCTTCTGGGGCCAACGTCCTGACTTTC. It yields the protein CASSYPTSGRTPSGANVLTF.

The J gene is TRBJ2-1, the V gene TRBV6-5, with 8 bases aligning to TRBD2. This CDR3 has 14 residues. Germline V lookup: CDR1 MNHEY, CDR2 SVGAGI. The ends lost 4 bases at V and 4 bases at J; junction bases unmatched: 3. CDR3 sequence: CASSSREGYNEQFF. CDR3 sequence (DNA): TGTGCCAGCAGTTCCCGGGAGGGGTACAATGAGCAGTTCTTC.

The chain carries TRBV27 and TRBJ2-3; the match to TRBD2 covers 10 bases. Trimming at V came to 4 bases and at J to 4 bases, leaving 5 bases not matched to a gene. CDR3 length: 15 residues. Looked up from germline, CDR1 is MNHEY and CDR2 is SMNVEV (reference sequence). As DNA, the CDR3 is TGTGCCAGCAGTTCTAGCGGGGGAGGGGCAGATACGCAGTATTTT. This gives the protein CASSSSGGGADTQYF.

This sequence joins TRBV13 and TRBJ1-6; D remains unclear. The CDR3 runs 17 residues. Germline loops: CDR1 PRHDT, CDR2 FYEKMQ (reference sequence). Trimming removed 6 bases from V and 0 bases from J, with 15 bases in between. The CDR3 protein is CASRQSQASSYNSPLHF. The CDR3 nucleotides read TGTGCCAGCAGACAATCCCAGGCGAGCTCCTATAATTCACCCCTCCACTTT.

V is TRBV7-3 and J is TRBJ2-1; D call uncertain. The ends were cut back, 5 bases at V and 7 bases at J, with 18 bases in the middle. Germline CDR1 and CDR2: SGHTA and FQGTGA. This CDR3 has 15 amino acids. CDR3 protein: CASSPRPGGGNEQFF. CDR3 nucleotide sequence: TGTGCCAGCAGCCCCAGGCCCGGCGGTGGAAATGAGCAGTTCTTC.

This chain links TRBV9 with TRBJ2-7; 9 nucleotides match TRBD1. Germline trimming cut 5 bases from V and 3 bases from J; bases unmatched to any gene: 9. The CDR3 runs to 15 residues. CDR1 is SGDLS and CDR2 is YYNGEE in the germline V gene. The CDR3 reads CASSSTGGYLYEQYF. CDR3 in DNA: TGTGCCAGCAGTTCGACAGGGGGATATCTCTACGAGCAGTACTTC.

In this sample, this clone turned up once. The chain links TRBV7-2 to TRBJ1-2; D ambiguous. This CDR3 contains 14 residues. The germline V gene has CDR1 SGHTA and CDR2 FQGNSA. V shed 1 base and J shed 3 bases, with 9 bases lying between them. CDR3 DNA: TGTGCCAGCAGCTTAGATAGGTCTTACTATGGCTACACCTTC. Residues: CASSLDRSYYGYTF.

This chain uses TRBV7-6 with TRBJ2-7, with D possibly being TRBD2 (6 bases). This CDR3 region has 15 residues. In germline, CDR1 is SGHVS, CDR2 FNYEAQ. Trimming pared 5 bases from V and 0 bases from J, leaving 14 bases between. CDR3 in DNA: TGTGCCAGCAGCCCGCGGGTAGCGGACTCCTACGAGCAGTACTTC. This gives the protein CASSPRVADSYEQYF.

The chain is built from TRBV5-8 and TRBJ1-2; D is unresolved. With 0 bases removed from V and 2 bases from J, the gap between germline ends came to 11 bases. The CDR3 has 15 residues. Germline lookup yields CDR1 SGHTS and CDR2 YDEGEE. CDR3 in DNA: TGTGCCAGCAGCTTGGGACACCCGAGAAACTATGGCTACACCTTC. Its translation is CASSLGHPRNYGYTF.

V usage is TRBV28 and J usage is TRBJ2-7, with 8 positions matching TRBD1. Looked up from germline, CDR1 is MDHEN and CDR2 is SYDVKM. The CDR3 spans 14 residues. With V trimmed by 10 bases and J by 6 bases, 14 bases remained unmatched. DNA of the CDR3: TGTGCCACCGGAGGATCCGGACAGGGAGGCGAGCAGTACTTC. It encodes CATGGSGQGGEQYF.

The chain carries TRBV27 and TRBJ1-6; TRBD1 might be the D (6 bases). This CDR3 is 14 amino acids long. The germline gives CDR1 MNHEY, CDR2 SMNVEV (reference sequence). V dropped 6 bases and J dropped 9 bases, with 15 bases sitting between them. In DNA, the CDR3 is TGTGCCAGCAGCCCACAGGGTTTCGGTTCACCCCTCCACTTT. It is translated as CASSPQGFGSPLHF.

DNA for the CDR3: TGTGCCACCAGCAGAGATATCTTGGCGGAGTATGGCTACACCTTC. Translated, it gives CATSRDILAEYGYTF. The chain recombines TRBV15 with TRBJ1-2; the D is unclear. The CDR3 runs 15 residues. Trimming took 0 bases from V and 5 from J, leaving 13 bases between them. CDR1 and CDR2 (germline): LNHNV, YYDKDF (reference sequence).

V is TRBV5-1 and J is TRBJ2-3; TRBD2 matches 8 bases. Germline CDR1 reads SGHRS; CDR2 reads YFSETQ. The CDR3 is 14 amino acids. Losses at the gene ends were 4 bases for V and 3 bases for J; bases not matched to a gene: 4. For the CDR3, the DNA is TGCGCCAGCAGCGGAGCGGGAGAAACAGATACGCAGTATTTT. It codes for CASSGAGETDTQYF.

The chain has TRBV4-2 and TRBJ1-5; the D is unclear. Trimming left V 1 base short and J 2 bases short, with 12 bases between. The germline V gene encodes CDR1 LGHNA and CDR2 YNFKEQ. This CDR3 has 16 residues. The CDR3 DNA reads as TGTGCCAGCAGCCAAGCGAGGACGCGGGGCAATCAGCCCCAGCATTTT. Translation: CASSQARTRGNQPQHF.

The rearrangement links TRBV7-9 to TRBJ2-6; 9 bases fit TRBD2. This CDR3 has 17 residues. Looked up from germline, CDR1 is SEHNR and CDR2 is FQNEAQ (reference sequence). The trim removed 1 base at V and 4 bases at J, leaving 5 bases unmatched. CDR3 DNA sequence: TGTGCCAGCAGCTTAGGGACTAGCGACCTCGGGGCCAACGTCCTGACTTTC. Protein product: CASSLGTSDLGANVLTF.

V usage is TRBV19 and J usage is TRBJ1-5; D is possibly TRBD1 (6 bases). This CDR3 is 16 amino acids long. V lost 7 bases to trimming and J lost 6 bases, with 22 bases between them. From germline, CDR1 is LNHDA and CDR2 SQIVND (reference sequence). CDR3 in DNA: TGTGCCAGTACCCTAAACGGGGGGGCTTACGGTCAGCCCCAGCATTTT. It yields the protein CASTLNGGAYGQPQHF.

The CDR3 loop reads CASSFSGGGYTF. The CDR3 nucleotides are TGCGCCAGCAGCTTTAGCGGGGGCGGCTACACCTTC. The chain links TRBV5-1 to TRBJ1-2; D perhaps matches TRBD1 (6 bases). Germline V gene sequence: CDR1 SGHRS, CDR2 YFSETQ. The CDR3 loop spans 12 amino acids. V shed 2 bases and J shed 8 bases, with 10 bases lying between them.

The J gene is TRBJ1-1, the V gene TRBV5-4; 8 bases fit TRBD1. CDR3 length: 14 residues. The V gene end was trimmed by 5 bases and the J gene end by 4 bases; junction bases not matched to a gene: 7. Germline V gene sequence: CDR1 SGHNT, CDR2 YYREEE (reference sequence). The CDR3 region is CASRAGGAGTEAFF. CDR3 nucleotides: TGTGCCAGCAGGGCAGGGGGCGCGGGCACTGAAGCTTTCTTT.

V gene TRBV6-2 or TRBV6-3 combines with J gene TRBJ2-2; D is uncertain. The germline V gene has CDR1 MNHEY and CDR2 SVGEGT. V was cut by 0 bases and J by 1 base, with 12 bases left in between. The CDR3 extends over 17 amino acids. CDR3 region: CASSYSPKTLNTGELFF. DNA for the CDR3: TGTGCCAGCAGTTACTCGCCGAAAACATTGAACACCGGGGAGCTGTTTTTT.

This chain links TRBV19 with TRBJ1-6; TRBD1 is a possible D gene (5 bases). In germline, CDR1 is LNHDA, CDR2 SQIVND (reference sequence). The CDR3 covers 15 residues. Trimming took off 7 bases at V and 7 bases at J, with 17 bases between the two ends. CDR3 region: CASKEGAQQNSPLHF. In DNA form, the CDR3 reads TGTGCCAGTAAGGAAGGGGCTCAACAGAATTCACCCCTCCACTTT.

This sequence joins TRBV30 and TRBJ2-2, with 11 bases fitting TRBD2. The CDR3 has 17 residues. The germline V gene has CDR1 GTSNPN and CDR2 SVGIG (reference sequence). J was trimmed by 5 bases and V by 2 bases; bases with no gene match: 10. CDR3 in amino acids: CAWSHRLAGLRTGELFF. CDR3 DNA sequence: TGTGCCTGGAGTCATCGACTAGCGGGATTGCGAACCGGGGAGCTGTTTTTT.

The V call is TRBV2, the J call TRBJ1-5; D uncertain. The V end lost 4 bases, the J end lost 11 bases, and 12 bases lay between the germline ends. The CDR3 extends over 12 amino acids. Germline lookup yields CDR1 SNHLY and CDR2 FYNNEI. Written as DNA, the CDR3 is TGTGCCAGCAGTGGAGATGTGGGTACCCAGCATTTT. The encoded protein is CASSGDVGTQHF.

The gene calls are TRBV28 and TRBJ1-5; a possible D gene is TRBD1 (5 bases). Trimming cost V 1 base and J 5 bases, with 12 bases left between them. Germline CDR1 reads MDHEN; CDR2 reads SYDVKM. The CDR3 contains 15 residues. CDR3 loop: CASSLSGRWDQPQHF. The CDR3 DNA reads as TGTGCCAGCAGTTTATCGGGACGCTGGGATCAGCCCCAGCATTTT.

The CDR3: CASTGVGRVADTQYF. Written as DNA, the CDR3 is TGCGCCAGCACGGGGGTGGGCAGGGTTGCAGATACGCAGTATTTT. The V and J genes are TRBV10-2 and TRBJ2-3; D might be TRBD2 (6 bases). This CDR3 comprises 15 residues. The germline V gene encodes CDR1 WSHSY and CDR2 SAAADI. Trimming shortened V by 7 bases and J by 4 bases, and 18 bases separated the two germline ends.

The chain joins TRBV5-6 to TRBJ2-2; 10 nucleotides agree with TRBD2. Germline V gene data show CDR1 as SGHDT and CDR2 as YYEEEE. Trimming at V came to 0 bases and at J to 7 bases, leaving 3 bases not matched to a gene. CDR3 length: 15 residues. The CDR3 region is CASSLGLAGVGELFF. For the CDR3, the DNA is TGTGCCAGCAGCTTGGGTCTAGCGGGAGTCGGGGAGCTGTTTTTT.

This clone was observed a few times. J is TRBJ2-1 and V is TRBV7-3; no definite D call. V was clipped by 5 bases and J by 0 bases, with 14 bases between them. CDR1 is SGHTA, CDR2 FQGTGA, per germline. The CDR3 has 16 amino acids. This CDR3 is CASSLMTGSSYNEQFF. CDR3 DNA sequence: TGTGCCAGCAGCCTCATGACTGGAAGCTCCTACAATGAGCAGTTCTTC.

The rearrangement uses TRBV7-8 and TRBJ1-5; D call uncertain. Germline lookup yields CDR1 SGHVS and CDR2 FQNEAQ. CDR3 length: 13 residues. V was shortened by 6 bases and J by 9 bases, with 15 bases between the two germline ends. The CDR3 DNA is TGTGCCAGCAGGTCCGGGGTGCTGGGGCCCCAGCATTTT. Protein: CASRSGVLGPQHF.

The CDR3 sequence: CASSYQGIHGYTF. The CDR3 nucleotides are TGTGCCAGCAGTTACCAGGGCATTCATGGCTACACCTTC. V usage is TRBV6-2 or TRBV6-3 and J usage is TRBJ1-2; the D gene is possibly TRBD1 (5 bases). The CDR3 sequence is 13 residues long. The V end lost 2 bases, the J end lost 6 bases, and 10 bases lay between the germline ends. Germline V CDR1 and CDR2: MNHEY, SVGEGT.